The 26 T cell receptor beta chains given below trace back to one sample, sequenced in a study of CD8 T cells in ankylosing spondylitis. Via MiXCR, TCRdb re-called the 5' RACE reads, giving one row per CDR3 protein. The sample has 150,000 to 200,000 distinct CDR3 sequences, roughly 12% seen once; the top ten hold about 27%. Sequencing used blood, either unsorted or a sorted T cell fraction (not recorded which). The receptor set was obtained from a male donor with ankylosing spondylitis or in good health (not recorded which).

This clonotype was counted between two and nine times. A junction boundary mismatches the germline segment, possibly from a read error. The chain links TRBV5-1 to TRBJ2-7, with TRBD1 as a possible D gene (6 bases). The germline V gene has CDR1 SGHRS and CDR2 YFSETQ. The CDR3 extends over 16 amino acids. CDR3 in amino acids: CASSLGTRGETYEQYF. The CDR3 nucleotides are TGCGCCAGCAGCTTGGGCACCAGGGGTGAGACCTACGAGCAGTACTTT.

This clonotype was recorded many times. The chain uses TRBV5-5 and TRBJ2-5; D not resolved. V was pared by 0 bases and J by 1 base, with 7 bases between. The CDR3 is made up of 14 amino acids. Germline CDR1 SGHKS, CDR2 YYEKEE (reference sequence). The CDR3 region has the DNA TGTGCCAGCAGCTTGGACCCGGCCCAAGAGACCCAGTACTTC. Residues: CASSLDPAQETQYF.

The chain employs TRBV2 and TRBJ2-2; D may match TRBD1 or TRBD2 (5 bases each). Per the germline V gene, CDR1 is SNHLY and CDR2 is FYNNEI. This CDR3 comprises 14 residues. V was trimmed by 5 bases and J by 3 bases, leaving 10 bases between them. CDR3 nucleotide sequence: TGTGCCAGCAGTTTCGGGGCAGACACCGGGGAGCTGTTTTTT. This sequence encodes CASSFGADTGELFF. Complete variable domain (other parts from reference TRBV2 and TRBJ2-2): EPEVTQTPSHQVTQMGQEVILRCVPISNHLYFYWYRQILGQKVEFLVSFYNNEISEKSEIFDDQFSVERPDGSNFTLKIRSTKLEDSAMYFCASSFGADTGELFFGEGSRLTVL.

This clonotype was counted many times. The rearrangement uses TRBV6-1 and TRBJ2-5; 11 bases fit TRBD2. The V gene's germline CDR1 is MNHNS and CDR2 SASEGT. J gave up 2 bases and V 7 bases, and 6 bases lay outside the gene matches. This CDR3 has 15 residues. The CDR3 loop is CASTPTSGTQETQYF. CDR3 in DNA: TGTGCCAGCACCCCGACTAGCGGGACGCAAGAGACCCAGTACTTC.

This clonotype was found many times. The chain employs TRBV12-3 or TRBV12-4 and TRBJ2-5, with a tentative D call TRBD1 (5 bases). This CDR3 is 13 amino acids long. The V end lost 3 bases, the J end lost 2 bases, and 7 bases lay between the germline ends. The DNA of the CDR3 is TGTGCCAGCAGTTTTCACAGGCAAGAGACCCAGTACTTC. It translates to CASSFHRQETQYF.

This clonotype showed up many times. CDR3 loop: CASSPRGADTQYF. The CDR3 region has the DNA TGTGCCAGCTCACCACGAGGGGCAGATACGCAGTATTTT. The chain links TRBV18 to TRBJ2-3, with D tentatively TRBD1 or TRBD2 (5 bases each). Trimming cost V 1 base and J 4 bases, with 6 bases left between them. Per germline, CDR1 KGHSH and CDR2 LQKENI. The CDR3 is 13 amino acids. The whole variable domain, filled in from reference TRBV18 and TRBJ2-3, reads NAGVMQNPRHLVRRRGQEARLRCSPMKGHSHVYWYRQLPEEGLKFMVYLQKENIIDESGMPKERFSAEFPKEGPSILRIQQVVRGDSAAYFCASSPRGADTQYFGPGTRLTVL.

The chain uses TRBV7-8 and TRBJ1-5; 7 bases are shared with TRBD1. CDR3 length: 18 amino acids. The germline V gene has CDR1 SGHVS and CDR2 FQNEAQ. The J segment lost 0 bases and the V segment lost 1 base, leaving 9 bases of the junction unmatched. As DNA, the CDR3 is TGTGCCAGCAGCTTAGGGTGGGGACAGAAATATAGCAATCAGCCCCAGCATTTT. Protein sequence: CASSLGWGQKYSNQPQHF.

The rearrangement joins TRBV9 to TRBJ2-5; 9 bases align to TRBD2. CDR3 length: 13 residues. The ends lost 7 bases at V and 3 bases at J; junction bases unmatched: 4. Germline CDR1 is SGDLS and CDR2 is YYNGEE. For the CDR3, the DNA is TGTGCCAGCGAAGCTAGCGGGGAAGAGACCCAGTACTTC. Translating gives CASEASGEETQYF. The full variable domain, with the rest looked up from reference TRBV9 and TRBJ2-5, is DSGVTQTPKHLITATGQRVTLRCSPRSGDLSVYWYQQSLDQGLQFLIQYYNGEERAKGNILERFSAQQFPDLHSELNLSSLELGDSALYFCASEASGEETQYFGPGTRLLVL.

This clonotype has ten or more counts. This chain links TRBV5-1 with TRBJ1-1; no clear D gene. The length of the CDR3 is 16 residues. Trimming shortened V by 2 bases and J by 0 bases, and 14 bases separated the two germline ends. Germline values: CDR1 SGHRS, CDR2 YFSETQ. DNA of the CDR3: TGCGCCAGCAGCTTATCCCGGTCAAACATGAACACTGAAGCTTTCTTT. Translating it yields CASSLSRSNMNTEAFF.

The CDR3 loop is CASSIGGMKGQPQHF. As DNA, the CDR3 is TGTGCCAGTAGTATAGGGGGCATGAAAGGTCAGCCCCAGCATTTT. The chain uses TRBV19 and TRBJ1-5, with D possibly matching TRBD1 (5 bases). This CDR3 spans 15 amino acids. Trimming cost V 1 base and J 6 bases, with 13 bases left between them. CDR1 and CDR2 from the germline V gene are LNHDA and SQIVND (reference sequence).

This clonotype was detected many times. This sequence joins TRBV3-1 and TRBJ2-7; TRBD2 agrees at 9 bases. The V and J ends lost 1 base and 3 bases, in that order; junction bases with no gene match: 10. The germline gives CDR1 LGHDT, CDR2 YNNKEL (reference sequence). CDR3 length equals 17 residues. CDR3 residues: CASSQGRLAVGRYEQYF. The CDR3 DNA reads TGTGCCAGCAGCCAAGGTAGACTAGCGGTGGGACGCTACGAGCAGTACTTC.

This clonotype was observed many times. The chain uses TRBV10-3 and TRBJ2-3, with D perhaps matching TRBD1 (6 bases). This CDR3 comprises 14 residues. Germline CDR1 reads ENHRY; CDR2 reads SYGVKD. V lost 8 bases, J lost 3 bases, and 15 bases lay in between. This CDR3 is CAIQGSLVTDTQYF. The CDR3 nucleotides are TGTGCCATCCAGGGGTCCCTCGTGACAGATACGCAGTATTTT.

This clonotype was counted only a few times. The rearrangement uses TRBV7-9 and TRBJ2-7, with D perhaps matching TRBD2 (5 bases). Germline V lookup: CDR1 SEHNR, CDR2 FQNEAQ (reference sequence). Trimming shortened V by 3 bases and J by 9 bases, and 15 bases separated the two germline ends. CDR3 size: 13 residues. CDR3 residues: CASSLPFEGRQYF. CDR3 sequence (DNA): TGTGCCAGCAGCTTGCCTTTTGAGGGAAGGCAGTACTTC.

This clonotype was detected many times. This chain connects TRBV5-1 to TRBJ2-1; TRBD1 aligns across 12 bases. The CDR3 totals 16 residues. Losses at the gene ends were 4 bases for V and 8 bases for J; bases not matched to a gene: 10. Germline assignment: CDR1 SGHRS and CDR2 YFSETQ. CDR3 region: CASSTGQGARGDEQFF. In DNA form, the CDR3 reads TGCGCCAGCAGCACGGGACAGGGGGCGCGAGGGGATGAGCAGTTCTTC.

The chain combines TRBV7-2 with TRBJ1-1; 7 bases match TRBD1. The CDR3 is made up of 11 amino acids. The V gene end was trimmed by 5 bases and the J gene end by 11 bases; junction bases not matched to a gene: 5. Germline V gives CDR1 SGHTA, CDR2 FQGNSA. This chain's CDR3 is CASSLQGWAFF. The CDR3 coding sequence is TGTGCCAGCAGCCTACAGGGGTGGGCTTTCTTT.

The rearrangement uses TRBV5-1 and TRBJ1-6, with a weak D call TRBD1 (5 bases). The CDR3 has 14 amino acids. The V end lost 0 bases, the J end lost 9 bases, and 10 bases lay between the germline ends. Per germline, CDR1 SGHRS and CDR2 YFSETQ. The CDR3 DNA reads TGCGCCAGCAGCTTGGACGGCGGGGGTTCACCCCTCCACTTT. This encodes CASSLDGGGSPLHF.

There are many counts of this clonotype. The genes are TRBV14 and TRBJ2-7, with TRBD1 matching over 8 bases. CDR1 is SGHDN, CDR2 FVKESK, per germline. Trimming removed 0 bases from V and 1 base from J; junction bases left unmatched: 2. CDR3 size: 15 residues. CDR3 sequence: CASSQDRTGSYEQYF. The CDR3 region has the DNA TGTGCCAGCAGCCAAGACCGGACAGGGTCCTACGAGCAGTACTTC.

This clonotype was counted a few times. This sequence joins TRBV6-1 and TRBJ1-6; D might be TRBD1 (6 bases). Germline CDR1 is MNHNS and CDR2 is SASEGT. The CDR3 covers 14 residues. The V end was cut by 5 bases, the J end by 8 bases, with 13 bases between. The CDR3 DNA follows: TGTGCCAGCAGTACCACAGGGCCCTATTCACCCCTCCACTTT. It is translated as CASSTTGPYSPLHF.

Of note for this clonotype: A much larger clone differs from this one at a single base, so this may be a read error. J is TRBJ2-1 and V is TRBV12-3 or TRBV12-4, with D tentatively TRBD1 or TRBD2 (5 bases each). The CDR3 is 13 amino acids. CDR3 coding DNA: TGTGTCAGCAGTTTACAGGCGGGTAGCGAGCAGTTCTTC. Its translation: CVSSLQAGSEQFF.

This clonotype was observed at least ten times. The chain uses TRBV9 and TRBJ2-1, with D unresolved. The V gene's germline CDR1 is SGDLS and CDR2 YYNGEE. This CDR3 spans 11 amino acids. Trimming left V 4 bases short and J 7 bases short, with 6 bases between. CDR3 sequence reads: CASSTLNEQFF. The CDR3 DNA is TGTGCCAGCAGCACCCTGAATGAGCAGTTCTTC.

This clonotype was counted ten times or more. The genes are TRBV7-9 and TRBJ2-3, with 10 bases that match TRBD1. J gave up 4 bases and V 5 bases, and 12 bases lay outside the gene matches. The V gene's germline CDR1 is SEHNR and CDR2 FQNEAQ (reference sequence). The CDR3 extends over 17 amino acids. CDR3 protein: CASSQTRQGARADTQYF. In DNA, the CDR3 is TGTGCCAGCAGCCAGACCCGACAGGGGGCGCGTGCAGATACGCAGTATTTT.

This clonotype was seen ten or more times. V is TRBV5-8 and J is TRBJ1-3; 7 nucleotides agree with TRBD1. With V trimmed by 4 bases and J by 0 bases, 10 bases remained unmatched. The germline V gene encodes CDR1 SGHTS and CDR2 YDEGEE. This CDR3 has 17 amino acids. The CDR3 DNA reads TGTGCCAGCAGCAATCCGACAGGGATCAGCTCTGGAAACACCATATATTTT. Translated, it gives CASSNPTGISSGNTIYF.

This clonotype was found many times. As DNA, the CDR3 is TGTGCCAGCAGCTGGGGAACAGGGCTGACCAAAAACATTCAGTACTTC. Its translation: CASSWGTGLTKNIQYF. V usage is TRBV12-3 or TRBV12-4 and J usage is TRBJ2-4; perhaps TRBD1 as D (6 bases). V shed 6 bases and J shed 2 bases, with 17 bases lying between them. The CDR3 sequence is 16 residues long.

The sample holds many counts of this clonotype. The chain has TRBV18 and TRBJ2-5, with a possible D match to TRBD2 (5 bases). Deletions cut 3 bases from V and 1 base from J, with 12 bases between. Per the germline V gene, CDR1 is KGHSH and CDR2 is LQKENI. CDR3 length: 15 residues. The CDR3 protein is CASSPTRGRQETQYF. The CDR3 DNA follows: TGTGCCAGCTCACCTACACGGGGTCGCCAAGAGACCCAGTACTTC.

There are many counts of this clonotype. This chain links TRBV5-1 with TRBJ2-3; weak D call: TRBD1 (6 bases). The length of the CDR3 is 15 residues. V was trimmed by 2 bases and J by 1 base, leaving 11 bases between them. Germline V gene data show CDR1 as SGHRS and CDR2 as YFSETQ. The CDR3 loop is CASSFDRSRTDTQYF. The CDR3 coding sequence is TGCGCCAGCAGCTTCGACAGGAGCCGCACAGATACGCAGTATTTT.

The chain recombines TRBV6-2 or TRBV6-3 with TRBJ1-2; no clear D gene. Germline lookup yields CDR1 MNHEY and CDR2 SVGEGT. The CDR3 is made up of 13 amino acids. V was shortened by 4 bases and J by 2 bases, with 8 bases between the two germline ends. CDR3 loop: CASSLQRNYGYTF. The CDR3 region has the DNA TGTGCCAGCAGTTTGCAGAGGAACTATGGCTACACCTTC.